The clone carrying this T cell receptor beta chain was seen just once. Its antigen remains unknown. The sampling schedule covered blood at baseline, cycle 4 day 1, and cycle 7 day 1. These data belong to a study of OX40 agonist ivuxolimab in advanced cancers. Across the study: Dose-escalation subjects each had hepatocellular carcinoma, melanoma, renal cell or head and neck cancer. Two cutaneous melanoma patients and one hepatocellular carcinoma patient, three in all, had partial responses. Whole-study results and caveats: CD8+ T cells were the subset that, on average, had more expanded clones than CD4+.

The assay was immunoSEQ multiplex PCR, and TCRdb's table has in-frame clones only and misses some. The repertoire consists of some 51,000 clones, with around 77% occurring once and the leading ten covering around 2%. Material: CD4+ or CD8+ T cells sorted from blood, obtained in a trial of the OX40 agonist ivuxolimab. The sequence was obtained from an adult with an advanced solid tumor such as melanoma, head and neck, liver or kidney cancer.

As DNA, the CDR3 is TGCGCCAGCAGCTACCTAGCGGGGGCGAGCAGCTACGAGCAGTACTTC. Its translation is CASSYLAGASSYEQYF. The chain employs TRBV5-1 and TRBJ2-7, with 10 nucleotides matching TRBD2. The length of the CDR3 is 16 residues. Germline V gene data show CDR1 as SGHRS and CDR2 as YFSETQ. V shed 3 bases, J shed 3 bases, and the junction held 9 bases outside the gene matches.